Listed below are T cell receptor beta chains from one sample, sequenced in a study of blood T cell repertoires in COVID-19. Profiled with immunoSEQ multiplex PCR; TCRdb holds only in-frame clones, not every one. The table lists 200,000 to 250,000 clones, around 86% of them singletons. The sample taken for sequencing was peripheral blood. These receptors all stem from a woman in her forties or fifties with COVID-19, enrolled during active disease. The CDR3 runs from the conserved cysteine through the conserved F or W. Fields, in order: D gene, clone size, CDR3 length, J gene, V gene, CDR3 protein, CDR3 DNA. D genes are given only for firm matches. The size entry is marked missing in some rows and otherwise reads once, few, many or a size class.

.,.,16,TRBJ1-3,TRBV7-6,CASSLGRGSSGNTIYF,TGTGCCAGCAGCTTAGGGAGAGGGAGCTCTGGAAACACCATATATTTT
.,.,15,TRBJ1-5,TRBV6-5,CASRPQGNRNQPQHF,TGTGCCAGCAGACCGCAGGGTAACCGCAATCAGCCCCAGCATTTT
.,once,17,TRBJ1-1,TRBV29-1,CSVERGRSPLPGTEAFF,TGCAGCGTTGAAAGGGGCAGGTCCCCCCTCCCGGGCACTGAAGCTTTCTTT
TRBD2,.,16,TRBJ2-4,TRBV24-1,CATSELGAGGKNIQYF,TGTGCCACCAGTGAATTAGGCGCGGGGGGTAAAAACATTCAGTACTTC
TRBD1,.,15,TRBJ1-1,TRBV19,CASRTGGNWNTEAFF,TGTGCCAGTCGGACAGGAGGAAATTGGAACACTGAAGCTTTCTTT
.,.,13,TRBJ1-2,TRBV28,CASSLLPNYGYTF,TGTGCCAGCAGTTTACTCCCTAACTATGGCTACACCTTC
.,.,14,TRBJ1-1,TRBV7-8,CASSLPGMNTEAFF,TGTGCCAGCAGCTTACCGGGAATGAACACTGAAGCTTTCTTT
.,.,13,TRBJ1-1,TRBV28,CATTRPPDRQAFF,TGTGCCACCACAAGACCCCCTGACAGGCAAGCTTTCTTT
.,.,13,TRBJ1-2,TRBV2,CASSVGGLFNYTF,TGTGCCAGCAGTGTGGGCGGGCTTTTCAACTACACCTTC
.,few,14,TRBJ2-1,TRBV2,CASSGIGSNNEQFF,TGTGCCAGCAGTGGGATCGGGAGCAACAATGAGCAGTTCTTC
TRBD2,.,17,TRBJ2-3,TRBV11-2,CASSLLLLAGSSDTQYF,TGTGCCAGCAGCTTACTCTTACTAGCGGGTTCGTCGGATACGCAGTATTTT
.,.,15,TRBJ2-2,TRBV11-2,CASSPFDARTGELFF,TGTGCCAGCAGCCCCTTTGATGCGAGGACCGGGGAGCTGTTTTTT
.,.,16,TRBJ2-1,TRBV9,CASSVAIALTYNEQFF,TGTGCCAGCAGCGTAGCGATCGCCTTGACTTACAATGAGCAGTTCTTC
TRBD1,.,13,TRBJ2-7,TRBV19,CASSMGQSYEQYF,TGTGCCAGTAGTATGGGACAGTCCTACGAGCAGTACTTC
TRBD2,.,16,TRBJ2-5,TRBV5-8,CASSLGLAGARETQYF,TGTGCCAGCAGCCTCGGACTAGCGGGGGCCCGAGAGACCCAGTACTTC
TRBD2,.,12,TRBJ2-5,TRBV29-1,CSAGGGTETQYF,TGCAGCGCCGGGGGGGGCACGGAGACCCAGTACTTC
TRBD1,.,14,TRBJ1-2,TRBV6-5,CASIMDRVDYGYTF,TGTGCCAGCATAATGGACAGGGTGGACTATGGCTACACCTTC
.,.,17,TRBJ2-6,TRBV13,CASSSDRSYSGANVLTF,TGTGCCAGCAGCTCGGACAGAAGCTATTCTGGGGCCAACGTCCTGACTTTC
.,.,15,TRBJ1-2,TRBV19,CASSFRGIDLYGYTF,TGTGCCAGTAGTTTCCGGGGGATCGATCTCTATGGCTACACCTTC
.,.,14,TRBJ2-2,TRBV30,CAWRGGADTGELFF,TGTGCCTGGAGAGGAGGGGCCGACACCGGGGAGCTGTTTTTT
.,once,17,TRBJ1-5,TRBV19,CASSMNRSPQNGQPQHF,TGTGCCAGTAGTATGAACAGGTCTCCTCAAAATGGGCAGCCCCAGCATTTT
.,.,12,TRBJ2-3,TRBV28,CASSLSPDTQYF,TGTGCCAGCAGTTTATCTCCGGATACGCAGTATTTT